This passage covers 10 T cell receptor beta chains from one sample sequenced in a study of cytomegalovirus exposure and HLA in healthy donors. The PCR employed 60 Vbeta primers together with 13 Jbeta primers. Measured with immunoSEQ multiplex PCR; TCRdb has only the in-frame clones, and not every one. The sample contains 70,000 to 95,000 clones, approximately 80% of which appear only once. Sequenced: PBMCs. Receptors were obtained from a man younger than 30 in good health and CMV-seronegative.

The DNA for the CDR3 is TGTGCCACCGAAGCGAGGGGGCCGTGTGGCTACACCTTC. Protein: CATEARGPCGYTF. The rearrangement joins TRBV25-1 to TRBJ1-2; 7 positions agree with TRBD1. There are 13 residues in the CDR3. The junction had 12 bases not matched to a gene; V was cut back by 10 bases and J by 7 bases. Germline V gene sequence: CDR1 MGHDK, CDR2 SYGVNS.

J is TRBJ2-3 and V is TRBV10-3, with D tentatively TRBD1 (6 bases). Trimming cost V 10 bases and J 0 bases, with 11 bases left between them. The germline gives CDR1 ENHRY, CDR2 SYGVKD. CDR3 length equals 13 residues. CDR3 residues: CATHGTSTDTQYF. The CDR3 DNA is TGTGCCACTCACGGGACAAGCACAGATACGCAGTATTTT.

The gene calls are TRBV6-6 and TRBJ1-1; no firm D call. Germline V gene lookup returns CDR1 MNHNY and CDR2 SVGAGI (reference sequence). The length of the CDR3 is 11 residues. Trimming removed 4 bases at V and 6 bases at J, with 6 bases between. For the CDR3, the DNA is TGTGCCAGCAGTTCAGGTTCTGAAGCTTTCTTT. This gives the protein CASSSGSEAFF.

This clone was seen once. The chain uses TRBV6-5 and TRBJ2-7; 10 bases align to TRBD1. Germline CDR1 MNHEY, CDR2 SVGAGI. This CDR3 has 16 amino acids. Unmatched junction bases numbered 6, after V lost 0 bases and J lost 4 bases. The DNA for the CDR3 is TGTGCCAGCAGTTACTCGAGAGGGACAGGGGATTACGAGCAGTACTTC. Encoded protein: CASSYSRGTGDYEQYF.

This chain joins TRBV10-3 and TRBJ1-5; D is undetermined. The CDR3 sequence is 14 residues long. CDR1 and CDR2 (germline): ENHRY, SYGVKD. V lost 6 bases and J lost 1, with 10 bases in between. This CDR3 reads CAISPAGSNQPQHF. The CDR3 DNA is TGTGCCATCAGCCCTGCGGGGAGCAATCAGCCCCAGCATTTT.

J is TRBJ1-5 and V is TRBV5-1; no definite D call. V dropped 2 bases and J dropped 4 bases, with 7 bases sitting between them. Germline CDR1 is SGHRS and CDR2 is YFSETQ. CDR3 length equals 13 residues. The CDR3 bases are TGCGCCAGCAGCTTAGCCCCGAATCAGCCCCAGCATTTT. Translating it yields CASSLAPNQPQHF.

The gene calls are TRBV30 and TRBJ1-3; 9 positions match TRBD2. The J call may be faulty, since TRBJ2-2 better matches the DNA end. The CDR3 runs 14 residues. From germline, CDR1 is GTSNPN and CDR2 SVGIG (reference sequence). For the CDR3, the DNA is TGTGCCTGCCTGACTAGCGGGAACACCGGGGAGCTGTTTTTT. Translated: CACLTSGNTGELFF.

This clone has only a few counts. The chain uses TRBV15 and TRBJ2-5, with a tentative D call TRBD2 (6 bases). V dropped 3 bases and J dropped 2 bases, with 16 bases sitting between them. Per the germline V gene, CDR1 is LNHNV and CDR2 is YYDKDF (reference sequence). This CDR3 contains 16 residues. For the CDR3, the DNA is TGTGCCACCAGCAGGGGTATAGCGGATTCACAAGAGACCCAGTACTTC. The encoded protein is CATSRGIADSQETQYF.

In its sample, this clone was seen once. This chain joins TRBV6-5 and TRBJ1-5; no clear D. The V end was cut by 5 bases, the J end by 0 bases, with 8 bases between. The germline gives CDR1 MNHEY, CDR2 SVGAGI. CDR3 size: 14 residues. For the CDR3, the DNA is TGTGCCAGCAGTATTGACAATAGCAATCAGCCCCAGCATTTT. It is translated as CASSIDNSNQPQHF.

DNA of the CDR3: TGTGCCAGTAGTGCCGGTCCTCCGAGAGAGACCCAGTACTTC. It encodes CASSAGPPRETQYF. The chain links TRBV19 to TRBJ2-5, with D unclear. V was cut by 5 bases and J by 4 bases, with 14 bases left in between. Germline assignment: CDR1 LNHDA and CDR2 SQIVND (reference sequence). This CDR3 is built from 14 residues.